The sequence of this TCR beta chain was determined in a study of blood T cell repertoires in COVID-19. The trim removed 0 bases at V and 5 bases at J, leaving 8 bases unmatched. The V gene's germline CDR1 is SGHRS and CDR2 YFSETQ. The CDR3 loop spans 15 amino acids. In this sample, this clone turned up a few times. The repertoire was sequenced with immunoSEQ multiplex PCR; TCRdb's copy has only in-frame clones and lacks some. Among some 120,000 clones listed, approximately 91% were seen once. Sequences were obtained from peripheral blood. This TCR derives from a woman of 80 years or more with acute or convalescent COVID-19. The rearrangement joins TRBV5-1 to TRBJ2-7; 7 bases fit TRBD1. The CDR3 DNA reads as TGCGCCAGCAGCTTGGCCCCAGGGGGTCTCGACGAGCAGTACTTC. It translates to CASSLAPGGLDEQYF.